Listed below are T cell receptor beta chains from one sample, sequenced in a study of patients and donors after allogeneic stem cell transplantation. TCRdb re-derived calls from the RT-PCR reads in MiXCR, one entry per CDR3 protein. The sample holds 85,000 to 90,000 distinct CDR3 sequences, 40% to 60% seen once. Sample: blood, either unsorted or a sorted T cell fraction (not recorded which). Source of these receptors: a human donor who was either an allogeneic HSCT recipient or a stem cell or donor lymphocyte infusion donor (not recorded which). It is not recorded whose cells these are; they may come from a transplant donor. Each CDR3 is given with its conserved first and last residue. Fields, in order: J gene, clone size, V gene, D gene, CDR3 DNA, CDR3 protein. The D gene is left open where the match is weak. The size entry is marked missing in some rows and otherwise reads once, few, many or a size class.

>TRBJ2-1|NA|TRBV20-1|NA
TGCAGTGCTAGATCCTTCCCCTCTTCTCGAGTAAACAATGAGCAGTTCTTC
CSARSFPSSRVNNEQFF
>TRBJ2-6|NA|TRBV20-1|TRBD1
TGCAGTGCTAGGGGACAGCTATTCTCTGGGGCCAACGTCCTGACTTTC
CSARGQLFSGANVLTF
>TRBJ1-5|NA|TRBV29-1|NA
TGCAGCGTTATTTCAGGGAGGGGAGGCAATCAGCCCCAGCATTTT
CSVISGRGGNQPQHF
>TRBJ2-7|once|TRBV12-3/TRBV12-4|NA
TGTGCCAGCAGTTTCACAGGCTACGAGCAGTACTTC
CASSFTGYEQYF
>TRBJ1-1|few|TRBV29-1|TRBD1
TGCAGCGTTAGACAGGGGGGGAACACTGAAGCTTTCTTT
CSVRQGGNTEAFF
>TRBJ1-1|NA|TRBV21-1|NA
TGTGCCAGCAGCAAAACCCCCAGGGGAGGTGACACTGAAGCTTTCTTT
CASSKTPRGGDTEAFF
>TRBJ1-5|NA|TRBV3-1|NA
TGTGCCAGCAGCCAAATTCACGGGATCAATCAGCCCCAGCATTTT
CASSQIHGINQPQHF
>TRBJ1-3|few|TRBV5-1|NA
TGCGCCAGCAGCTTGAGTGCGTCTGGAAACACCATATATTTT
CASSLSASGNTIYF
>TRBJ1-3|NA|TRBV27|NA
TGTGCCAGCAGGCCGAGTGGGGCTGGAAACACCATATATTTT
CASRPSGAGNTIYF
>TRBJ2-1|NA|TRBV7-2|NA
TGTGCCAGCAGCCGAGACCCAAAATACAATGAGCAGTTCTTC
CASSRDPKYNEQFF
>TRBJ2-3|NA|TRBV10-1|TRBD2
TGCGCCAGCAGTGTCGGGACTAGCGGAGCAGATACGCAGTATTTT
CASSVGTSGADTQYF
>TRBJ2-3|NA|TRBV7-3|NA
TGTGCCAGCAGCCCCCGACTGAGAACTAGCACAGATACGCAGTATTTT
CASSPRLRTSTDTQYF
>TRBJ1-3|few|TRBV6-5|NA
TGTGCCAGCAAAACCATCGGGGGCTCTGGAAACACCATATATTTT
CASKTIGGSGNTIYF
>TRBJ1-4|few|TRBV7-9|NA
TGTGCCAGCAGCCATAATGAAAAACTGTTTTTT
CASSHNEKLFF
>TRBJ2-1|NA|TRBV12-3/TRBV12-4|NA
TGTGCCAGCATCCTCGCCGGGACCCGAGGAAATGAGCAGTTCTTC
CASILAGTRGNEQFF
>TRBJ1-6|NA|TRBV27|NA
TGTGCCAGCAGCCGGGAGAATTCACCCCTCCACTTT
CASSRENSPLHF
>TRBJ1-5|NA|TRBV7-8|NA
TGTGCCAGCAGCTCTGCAGGGCGCAATCAGCCCCAGCATTTT
CASSSAGRNQPQHF
>TRBJ1-1|NA|TRBV5-1|TRBD1
TGCGCCAGCGGCAATGGACAGGGGATAGCTGAAGCTTTCTTT
CASGNGQGIAEAFF
>TRBJ2-3|NA|TRBV6-5|TRBD2
TGTGCCAGCAGAAAATTAGCGGGAGCGAGCACAGATACGCAGTATTTT
CASRKLAGASTDTQYF
>TRBJ1-4|NA|TRBV6-5|TRBD1
TGTGCCAGCAGTCCCGGGACAGGGGGCAAGAAACTGTTTTTT
CASSPGTGGKKLFF
>TRBJ1-1|NA|TRBV29-1|TRBD1
TGCAGCGTTTATGGTGGAGTTGACAGGGCACGAAACACTGAAGCTTTCTTT
CSVYGGVDRARNTEAFF
>TRBJ2-3|NA|TRBV7-7|NA
TGTTCTAGCAGCTTCGGGATGGGACCGCCCGAAGATACGCAGTATTTT
CSSSFGMGPPEDTQYF
>TRBJ1-1|few|TRBV4-3|NA
TGCGCCAGCAGCCAAGAAGTCGACACTGAAGCTTTCTTT
CASSQEVDTEAFF
>TRBJ2-7|NA|TRBV12-3/TRBV12-4|NA
TGTGCCAGCAGTTGGGACGGGCCCTACGAGCAGTACTTC
CASSWDGPYEQYF
>TRBJ1-1|NA|TRBV12-3/TRBV12-4|NA
TGTGCCAGCAGTTTTAGGGCAGAGGAGGCTTTCTTT
CASSFRAEEAFF
>TRBJ1-1|NA|TRBV9|NA
TGTGCCAGCAGCGGGGGACTTCCGAACACTGAAGCTTTCTTT
CASSGGLPNTEAFF
>TRBJ1-4|NA|TRBV7-9|NA
TGTGCCAGCAGCCCCGGGCCCCGGAAAGAAAAACTGTTTTTT
CASSPGPRKEKLFF
>TRBJ1-2|few|TRBV12-3/TRBV12-4|TRBD1
TGTGCCAGCACCAGTAACAGGGGGGAGGGCTACACCTTC
CASTSNRGEGYTF
>TRBJ1-1|NA|TRBV6-2/TRBV6-3|NA
TGTGCCAGCCTCAGCAGGGGCGGGAACACTGAAGCTTTCTTT
CASLSRGGNTEAFF
>TRBJ1-4|few|TRBV10-3|TRBD1
TGTGCCATCAGTGAGGCCGTCCCGGGACAGGGTCCGAATGAAAAACTGTTTTTT
CAISEAVPGQGPNEKLFF
>TRBJ1-3|NA|TRBV20-1|NA
TGCAGTGCTGTGACAGGCCATGGAAACACCATATATTTT
CSAVTGHGNTIYF
>TRBJ2-7|NA|TRBV6-5|NA
TGTGCCAGCAGTCCCCGGGACTTTCCCTACGAGCAGTACTTC
CASSPRDFPYEQYF
>TRBJ1-2|few|TRBV6-2/TRBV6-3|NA
TGTGCCAGCAGGGACCCTAGGACTCGAGTGGGCTACACCTTC
CASRDPRTRVGYTF
>TRBJ1-2|few|TRBV28|TRBD1
TGTGCCAGCAGTTTATTAGACAGGGCTTATGGCTACACCTTC
CASSLLDRAYGYTF
>TRBJ2-1|NA|TRBV20-1|TRBD2
TGCAGTGCTAGATCCTTGGGGACTAGCGGGAGTAACCCCAACAATGAGCAGTTCTTC
CSARSLGTSGSNPNNEQFF
>TRBJ1-1|NA|TRBV11-3|NA
TGTGCCAGCAGCTTAGATGGGCGGAGGTACACTGAAGCTTTCTTT
CASSLDGRRYTEAFF
>TRBJ1-5|medium-sized|TRBV18|TRBD1
TGTGCCACCCAAGGGACAGAGCATCAGCCCCAGCATTTT
CATQGTEHQPQHF
>TRBJ1-1|once|TRBV11-3|NA
TGTGCCAGCAGCTTAGACAGGTCCGCTGAAGCTTTCTTT
CASSLDRSAEAFF
>TRBJ1-5|few|TRBV28|NA
TGTGCCAGCAGTTTACGGACAATCAGTTATAGCAATCAGCCCCAGCATTTT
CASSLRTISYSNQPQHF
>TRBJ1-3|few|TRBV6-6|NA
TGTGCCAGCAGTTACTCGTCCCGAGAGACTGGAAACACCATATATTTT
CASSYSSRETGNTIYF
>TRBJ1-5|few|TRBV12-3/TRBV12-4|NA
TGTGCCAGCAGTTTAGACGGTCAGCCCCAGCATTTT
CASSLDGQPQHF
>TRBJ2-7|once|TRBV10-3|NA
TGTGCCATCAGTGGACAAATTACCTACGAGCAGTACTTC
CAISGQITYEQYF
>TRBJ2-5|NA|TRBV12-3/TRBV12-4|NA
TGTGCCAGCAGTTTCGGAGCGGGAGAGACCCAGTACTTC
CASSFGAGETQYF
>TRBJ1-2|few|TRBV27|NA
TGTGCCAGCAGTCCTCAGGGACTAACTAACTATGGCTACACCTTC
CASSPQGLTNYGYTF
>TRBJ1-1|NA|TRBV7-2|NA
TGTGCCAGCAGCTTACGGCGGAGAGATAACACTGAAGCTTTCTTT
CASSLRRRDNTEAFF
>TRBJ1-5|few|TRBV6-2/TRBV6-3|NA
TGTGCCAGCAGCCACACGGGACACAGCAATCAGCCCCAGCATTTT
CASSHTGHSNQPQHF
>TRBJ1-1|NA|TRBV10-3|TRBD1
TGTGCCATCAGTGGGGGACAGCGGCTAGAAGCTTTCTTT
CAISGGQRLEAFF
>TRBJ2-5|NA|TRBV6-5|NA
TGTGCCAGCAGTTACTCGAAGGCTAGCTCGGAGACCCAGTACTTC
CASSYSKASSETQYF
>TRBJ1-1|NA|TRBV5-1|NA
TGCGCCAGCAGCTTGTTAGGGACGGAGAACACTGAAGCTTTCTTT
CASSLLGTENTEAFF
>TRBJ1-2|few|TRBV29-1|NA
TGCAGCGTTGAAGATCCGAGGTCACATAACTATGGCTACACCTTC
CSVEDPRSHNYGYTF
>TRBJ1-4|few|TRBV28|NA
TGTGCCAGCAGTTTAGGGGGGTTTCATGAAAAACTGTTTTTT
CASSLGGFHEKLFF
>TRBJ1-4|NA|TRBV20-1|NA
TGCAGTGCTAGTCGAGGGTCCGAAAAACTGTTTTTT
CSASRGSEKLFF
>TRBJ1-1|NA|TRBV5-6|TRBD1
TGTGCCAGCAGCTTGGCTACAGGGGGCGAAGCTTTCTTT
CASSLATGGEAFF